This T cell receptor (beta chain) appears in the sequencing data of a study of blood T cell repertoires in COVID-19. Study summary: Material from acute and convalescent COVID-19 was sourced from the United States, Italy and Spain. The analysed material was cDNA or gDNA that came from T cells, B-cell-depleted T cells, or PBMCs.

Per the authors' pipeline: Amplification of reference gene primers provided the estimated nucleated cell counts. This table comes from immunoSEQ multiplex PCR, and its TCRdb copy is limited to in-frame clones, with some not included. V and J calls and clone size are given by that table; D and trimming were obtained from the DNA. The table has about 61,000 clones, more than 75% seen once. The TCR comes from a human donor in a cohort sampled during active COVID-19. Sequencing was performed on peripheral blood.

CDR3 in amino acids: CASAGVDQPQHF. The CDR3 nucleotides are TGTGCTAGTGCCGGGGTCGATCAGCCCCAGCATTTT. V gene TRBV12-5 combines with J gene TRBJ1-5, with D hard to call. CDR3 length: 12 amino acids. Looked up from germline, CDR1 is LGHNT and CDR2 is FRNRAP. V lost 7 bases, J lost 5 bases, and 9 bases lay in between.